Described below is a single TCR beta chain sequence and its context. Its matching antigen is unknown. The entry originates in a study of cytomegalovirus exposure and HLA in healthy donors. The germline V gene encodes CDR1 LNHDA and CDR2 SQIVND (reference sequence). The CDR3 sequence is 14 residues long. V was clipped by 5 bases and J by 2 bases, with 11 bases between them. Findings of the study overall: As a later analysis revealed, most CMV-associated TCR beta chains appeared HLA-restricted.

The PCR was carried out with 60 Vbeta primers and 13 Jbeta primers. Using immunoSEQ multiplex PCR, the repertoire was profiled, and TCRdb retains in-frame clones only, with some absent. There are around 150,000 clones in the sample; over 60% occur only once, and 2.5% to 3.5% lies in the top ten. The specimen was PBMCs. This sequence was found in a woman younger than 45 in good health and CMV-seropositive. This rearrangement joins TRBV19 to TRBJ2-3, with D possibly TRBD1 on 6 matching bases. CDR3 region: CASSRTVYTDTQYF. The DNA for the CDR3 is TGTGCCAGTAGTCGGACAGTGTACACAGATACGCAGTATTTT.